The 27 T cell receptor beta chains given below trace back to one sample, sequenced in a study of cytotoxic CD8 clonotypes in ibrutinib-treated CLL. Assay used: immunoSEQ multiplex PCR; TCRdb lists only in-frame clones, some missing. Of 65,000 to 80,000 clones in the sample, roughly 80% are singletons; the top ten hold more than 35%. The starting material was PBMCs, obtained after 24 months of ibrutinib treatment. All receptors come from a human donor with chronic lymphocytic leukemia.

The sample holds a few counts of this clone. The CDR3 is CATADSPVQETQYF. The CDR3 DNA reads as TGTGCCACCGCGGACAGCCCGGTCCAAGAGACCCAGTACTTC. V is TRBV15 and J is TRBJ2-5; D possibly corresponds to TRBD1 (6 bases). Trimming took 8 bases from V and 1 from J, leaving 14 bases between them. This CDR3 is built from 14 residues. In germline, CDR1 is LNHNV, CDR2 YYDKDF (reference sequence).

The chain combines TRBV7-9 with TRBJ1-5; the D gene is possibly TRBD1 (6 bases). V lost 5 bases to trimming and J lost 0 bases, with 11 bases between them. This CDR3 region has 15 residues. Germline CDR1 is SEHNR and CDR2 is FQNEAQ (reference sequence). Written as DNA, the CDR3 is TGTGCCAGCAGCGAGGGGGGCCTTAGCAATCAGCCCCAGCATTTT. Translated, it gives CASSEGGLSNQPQHF. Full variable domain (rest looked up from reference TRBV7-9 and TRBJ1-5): DTGVSQNPRHKITKRGQNVTFRCDPISEHNRLYWYRQTLGQGPEFLTYFQNEAQLEKSRLLSDRFSAERPKGSFSTLEIQRTEQGDSAMYLCASSEGGLSNQPQHFGDGTRLSIL.

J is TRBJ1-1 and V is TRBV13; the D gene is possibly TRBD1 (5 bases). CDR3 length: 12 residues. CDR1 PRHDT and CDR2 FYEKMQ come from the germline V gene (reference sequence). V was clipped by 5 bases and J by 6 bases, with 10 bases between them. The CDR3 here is CASSIRGPEAFF. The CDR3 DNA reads TGTGCCAGCAGCATTAGGGGCCCTGAAGCTTTCTTT.

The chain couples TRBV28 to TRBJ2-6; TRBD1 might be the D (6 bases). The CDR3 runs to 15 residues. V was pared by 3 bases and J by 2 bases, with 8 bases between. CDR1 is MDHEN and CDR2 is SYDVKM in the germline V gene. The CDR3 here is CASSFEGAGANVLTF. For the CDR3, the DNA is TGTGCCAGCAGTTTCGAGGGGGCTGGGGCCAACGTCCTGACTTTC.

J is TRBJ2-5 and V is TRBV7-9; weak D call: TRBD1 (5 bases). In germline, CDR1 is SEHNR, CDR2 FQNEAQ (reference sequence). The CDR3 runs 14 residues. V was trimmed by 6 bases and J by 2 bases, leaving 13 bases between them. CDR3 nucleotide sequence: TGTGCCAGCAGTTATAAGGGGAATCAAGAGACCCAGTACTTC. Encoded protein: CASSYKGNQETQYF.

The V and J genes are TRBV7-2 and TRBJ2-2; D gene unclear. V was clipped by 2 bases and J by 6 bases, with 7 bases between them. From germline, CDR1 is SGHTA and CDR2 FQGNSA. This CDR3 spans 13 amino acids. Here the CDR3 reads CASSLSGPGELFF. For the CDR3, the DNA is TGTGCCAGCAGCTTAAGTGGACCCGGGGAGCTGTTTTTT.

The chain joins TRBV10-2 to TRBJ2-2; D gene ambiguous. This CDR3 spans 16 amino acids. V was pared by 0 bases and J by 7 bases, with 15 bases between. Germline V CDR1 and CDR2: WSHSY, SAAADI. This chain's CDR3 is CASSESKAVGIGELFF. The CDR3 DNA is TGCGCCAGCAGTGAGTCGAAGGCCGTAGGGATCGGGGAGCTGTTTTTT.

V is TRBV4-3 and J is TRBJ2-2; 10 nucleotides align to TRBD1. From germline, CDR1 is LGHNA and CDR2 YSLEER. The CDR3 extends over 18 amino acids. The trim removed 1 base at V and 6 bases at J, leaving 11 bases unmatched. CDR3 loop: CASSQADRTGGQAGELFF. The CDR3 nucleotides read TGCGCCAGCAGCCAAGCCGATCGGACAGGGGGACAAGCCGGGGAGCTGTTTTTT.

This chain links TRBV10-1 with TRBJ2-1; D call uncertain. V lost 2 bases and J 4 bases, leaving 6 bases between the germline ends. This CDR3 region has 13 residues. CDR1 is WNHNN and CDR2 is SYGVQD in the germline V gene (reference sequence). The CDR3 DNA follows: TGCGCCAGCAGTGAGACTCGGTACAATGAGCAGTTCTTC. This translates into CASSETRYNEQFF.

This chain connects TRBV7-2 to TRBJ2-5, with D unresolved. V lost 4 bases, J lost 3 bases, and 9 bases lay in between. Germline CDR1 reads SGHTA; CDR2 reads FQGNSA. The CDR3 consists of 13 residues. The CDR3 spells CASSWSQKETQYF. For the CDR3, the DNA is TGTGCCAGCAGCTGGTCACAAAAAGAGACCCAGTACTTC.

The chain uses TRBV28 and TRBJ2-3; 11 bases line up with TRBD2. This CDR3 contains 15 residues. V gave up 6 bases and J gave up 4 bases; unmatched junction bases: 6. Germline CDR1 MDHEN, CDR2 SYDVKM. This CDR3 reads CASRLAGGQPDTQYF. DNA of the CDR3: TGTGCCAGCAGATTAGCGGGAGGGCAGCCAGATACGCAGTATTTT.

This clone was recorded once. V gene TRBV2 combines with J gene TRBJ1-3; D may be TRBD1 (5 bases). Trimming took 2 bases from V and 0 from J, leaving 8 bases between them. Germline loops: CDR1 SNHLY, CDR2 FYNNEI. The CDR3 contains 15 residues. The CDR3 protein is CASSERGVSGNTIYF. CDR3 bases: TGTGCCAGCAGTGAACGAGGGGTCTCTGGAAACACCATATATTTT.

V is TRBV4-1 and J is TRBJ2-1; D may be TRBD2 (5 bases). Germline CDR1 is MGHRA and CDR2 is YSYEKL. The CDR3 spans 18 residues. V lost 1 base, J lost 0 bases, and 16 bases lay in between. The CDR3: CASSQVNLVASSYNEQFF. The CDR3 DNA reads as TGCGCCAGCAGCCAAGTAAATCTGGTAGCGTCCTCCTACAATGAGCAGTTCTTC.

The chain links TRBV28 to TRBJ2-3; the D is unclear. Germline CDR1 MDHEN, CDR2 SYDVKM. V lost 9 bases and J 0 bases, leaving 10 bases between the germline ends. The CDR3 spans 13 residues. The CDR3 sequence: CASGFTSTDTQYF. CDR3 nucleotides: TGTGCCAGTGGATTTACTAGCACAGATACGCAGTATTTT.

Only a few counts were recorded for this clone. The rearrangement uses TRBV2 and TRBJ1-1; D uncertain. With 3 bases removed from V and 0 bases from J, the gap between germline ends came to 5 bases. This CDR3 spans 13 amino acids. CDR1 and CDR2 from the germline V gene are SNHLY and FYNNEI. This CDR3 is CASSDQVNTEAFF. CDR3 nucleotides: TGTGCCAGCAGTGACCAGGTGAACACTGAAGCTTTCTTT.

Here the CDR3 reads CASSQLTGGNTDTQYF. CDR3 coding DNA: TGTGCCAGCAGCCAATTGACAGGGGGCAACACAGATACGCAGTATTTT. V usage is TRBV7-9 and J usage is TRBJ2-3; 10 bases line up with TRBD1. V was pared by 5 bases and J by 2 bases, with 7 bases of the junction left unmatched. Germline loops: CDR1 SEHNR, CDR2 FQNEAQ (reference sequence). This CDR3 comprises 16 residues.

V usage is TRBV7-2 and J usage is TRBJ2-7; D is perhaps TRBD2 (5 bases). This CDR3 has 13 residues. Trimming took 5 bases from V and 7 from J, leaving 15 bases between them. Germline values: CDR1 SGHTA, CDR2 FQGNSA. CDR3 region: CASSGEIRSEQYF. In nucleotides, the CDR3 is TGTGCCAGCAGCGGGGAGATCCGTTCGGAGCAGTACTTC.

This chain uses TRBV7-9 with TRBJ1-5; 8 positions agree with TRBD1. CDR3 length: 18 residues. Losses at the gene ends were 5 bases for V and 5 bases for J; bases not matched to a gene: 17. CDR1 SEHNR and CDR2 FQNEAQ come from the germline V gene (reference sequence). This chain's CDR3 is CASSRSPGGARGDQPQHF. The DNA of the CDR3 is TGTGCCAGCAGCCGCTCTCCAGGGGGCGCGAGAGGGGATCAGCCCCAGCATTTT. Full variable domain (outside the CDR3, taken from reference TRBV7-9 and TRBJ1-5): DTGVSQNPRHKITKRGQNVTFRCDPISEHNRLYWYRQTLGQGPEFLTYFQNEAQLEKSRLLSDRFSAERPKGSFSTLEIQRTEQGDSAMYLCASSRSPGGARGDQPQHFGDGTRLSIL.

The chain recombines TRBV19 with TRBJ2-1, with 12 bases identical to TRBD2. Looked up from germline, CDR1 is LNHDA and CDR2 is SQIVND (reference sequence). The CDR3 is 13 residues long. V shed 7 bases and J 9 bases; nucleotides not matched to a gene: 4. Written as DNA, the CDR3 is TGTGCCAGTATGCCTAGCGGGAGGGCTGAGCAGTTCTTC. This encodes CASMPSGRAEQFF. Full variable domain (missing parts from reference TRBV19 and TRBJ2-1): DGGITQSPKYLFRKEGQNVTLSCEQNLNHDAMYWYRQDPGQGLRLIYYSQIVNDFQKGDIAEGYSVSREKKESFPLTVTSAQKNPTAFYLCASMPSGRAEQFFGPGTRLTVL.

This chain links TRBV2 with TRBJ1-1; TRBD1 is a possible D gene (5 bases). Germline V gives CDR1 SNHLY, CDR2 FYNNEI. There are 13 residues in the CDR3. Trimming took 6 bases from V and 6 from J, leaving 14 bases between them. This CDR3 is CASRGDHVAEAFF. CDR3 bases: TGTGCCAGCAGGGGGGATCATGTAGCTGAAGCTTTCTTT. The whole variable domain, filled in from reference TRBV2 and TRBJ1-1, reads EPEVTQTPSHQVTQMGQEVILRCVPISNHLYFYWYRQILGQKVEFLVSFYNNEISEKSEIFDDQFSVERPDGSNFTLKIRSTKLEDSAMYFCASRGDHVAEAFFGQGTRLTVV.

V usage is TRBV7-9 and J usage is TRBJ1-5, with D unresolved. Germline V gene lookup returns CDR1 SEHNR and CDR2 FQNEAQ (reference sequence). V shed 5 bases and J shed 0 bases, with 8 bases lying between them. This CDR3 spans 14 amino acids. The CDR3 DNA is TGTGCCAGCAGCAACAGCAATAGCAATCAGCCCCAGCATTTT. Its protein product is CASSNSNSNQPQHF.

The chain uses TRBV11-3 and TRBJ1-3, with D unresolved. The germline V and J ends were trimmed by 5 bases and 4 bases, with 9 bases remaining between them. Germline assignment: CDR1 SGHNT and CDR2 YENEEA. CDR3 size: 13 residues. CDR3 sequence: CASSQRPGNTIYF. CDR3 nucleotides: TGTGCCAGCAGCCAGAGACCCGGAAACACCATATATTTT.

The CDR3 DNA reads TGCGCCAGCAGCTCCACAGATACGCAGTATTTT. It translates to CASSSTDTQYF. This chain connects TRBV5-1 to TRBJ2-3; D is unclear. The V and J ends lost 3 bases and 2 bases respectively, with 1 base between them. Germline assignment: CDR1 SGHRS and CDR2 YFSETQ. The CDR3 is 11 residues long.

CDR3 protein: CASSMGARSGGELFF. In DNA, the CDR3 is TGTGCCAGTAGTATGGGCGCGCGGAGTGGCGGGGAGCTGTTTTTT. V gene TRBV19 combines with J gene TRBJ2-2; D ambiguous. Germline assignment: CDR1 LNHDA and CDR2 SQIVND (reference sequence). This CDR3 is built from 15 residues. The V end was cut by 3 bases, the J end by 7 bases, with 15 bases between.

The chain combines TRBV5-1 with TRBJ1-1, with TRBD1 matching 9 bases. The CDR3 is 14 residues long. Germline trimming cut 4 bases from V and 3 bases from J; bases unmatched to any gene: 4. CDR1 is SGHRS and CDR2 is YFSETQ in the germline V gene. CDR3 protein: CASSPDRGDTEAFF. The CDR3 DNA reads TGCGCCAGCAGCCCGGACAGGGGTGACACTGAAGCTTTCTTT.

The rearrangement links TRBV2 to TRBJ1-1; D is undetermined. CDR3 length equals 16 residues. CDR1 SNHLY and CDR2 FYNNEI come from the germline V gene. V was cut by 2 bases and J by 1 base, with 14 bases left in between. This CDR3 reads CASSENVRTANTEAFF. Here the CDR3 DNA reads TGTGCCAGCAGTGAAAACGTGAGGACGGCGAACACTGAAGCTTTCTTT.

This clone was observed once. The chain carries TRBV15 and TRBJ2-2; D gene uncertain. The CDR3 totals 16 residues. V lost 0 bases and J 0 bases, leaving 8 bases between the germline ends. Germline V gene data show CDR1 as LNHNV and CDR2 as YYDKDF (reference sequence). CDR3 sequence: CATSREGGANTGELFF. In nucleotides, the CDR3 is TGTGCCACCAGCAGAGAGGGCGGCGCGAACACCGGGGAGCTGTTTTTT.